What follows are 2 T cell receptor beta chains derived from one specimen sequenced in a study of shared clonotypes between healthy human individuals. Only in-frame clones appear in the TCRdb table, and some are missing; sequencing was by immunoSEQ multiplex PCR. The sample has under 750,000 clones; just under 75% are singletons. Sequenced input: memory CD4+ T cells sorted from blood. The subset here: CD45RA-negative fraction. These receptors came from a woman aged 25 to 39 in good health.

The CDR3 here is CASSQPLGQGRETQYF. The CDR3, as DNA: TGTGCCAGCTCACAACCTTTGGGACAGGGGAGAGAGACCCAGTACTTC. The V call is TRBV18, the J call TRBJ2-5; 10 bases are a match to TRBD1. There are 16 residues in the CDR3. Unmatched junction bases numbered 9, after V lost 4 bases and J lost 4 bases. Germline lookup yields CDR1 KGHSH and CDR2 LQKENI.

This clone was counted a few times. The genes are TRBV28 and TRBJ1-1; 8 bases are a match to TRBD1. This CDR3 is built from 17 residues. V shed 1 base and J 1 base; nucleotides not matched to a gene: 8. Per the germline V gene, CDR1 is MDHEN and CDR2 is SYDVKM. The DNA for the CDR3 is TGTGCCAGCAGTTTATTAATCCAGGGGGCCTCGAACACTGAAGCTTTCTTT. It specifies CASSLLIQGASNTEAFF.